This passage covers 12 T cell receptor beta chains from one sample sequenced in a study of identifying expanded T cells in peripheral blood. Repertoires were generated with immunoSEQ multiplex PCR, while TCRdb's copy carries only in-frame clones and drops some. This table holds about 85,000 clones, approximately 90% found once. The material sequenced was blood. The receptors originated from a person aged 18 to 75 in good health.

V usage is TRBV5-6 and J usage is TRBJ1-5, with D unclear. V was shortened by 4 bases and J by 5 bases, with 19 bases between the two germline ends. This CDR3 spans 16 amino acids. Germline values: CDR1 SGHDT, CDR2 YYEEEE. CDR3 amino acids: CASSTAAGPVDQPQHF. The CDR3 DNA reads TGTGCCAGCAGCACCGCTGCCGGGCCGGTGGATCAGCCCCAGCATTTT.

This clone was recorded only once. CDR3 protein: CASSKRLGQGYSPLHF. Here the CDR3 DNA reads TGTGCCAGCAGCAAAAGGTTGGGACAGGGATATTCACCCCTCCACTTT. This sequence joins TRBV5-5 and TRBJ1-6; TRBD1 matches at 9 bases. J lost 8 bases, V lost 4 bases, and 10 bases had no gene match. CDR3 length equals 16 residues. Looked up from germline, CDR1 is SGHKS and CDR2 is YYEKEE (reference sequence).

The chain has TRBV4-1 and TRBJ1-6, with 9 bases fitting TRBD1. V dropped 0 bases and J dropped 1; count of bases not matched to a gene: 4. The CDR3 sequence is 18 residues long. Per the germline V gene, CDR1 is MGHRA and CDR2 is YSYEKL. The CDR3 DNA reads TGCGCCAGCAGCCAAGATGCGACAGGGGGATCCTATAATTCACCCCTCCACTTT. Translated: CASSQDATGGSYNSPLHF.

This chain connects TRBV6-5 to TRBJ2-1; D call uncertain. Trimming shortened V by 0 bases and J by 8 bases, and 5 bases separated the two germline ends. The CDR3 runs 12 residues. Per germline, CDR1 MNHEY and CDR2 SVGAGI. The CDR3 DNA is TGTGCCAGCAGTTACTCGAAACATGAGCAGTTCTTC. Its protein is CASSYSKHEQFF.

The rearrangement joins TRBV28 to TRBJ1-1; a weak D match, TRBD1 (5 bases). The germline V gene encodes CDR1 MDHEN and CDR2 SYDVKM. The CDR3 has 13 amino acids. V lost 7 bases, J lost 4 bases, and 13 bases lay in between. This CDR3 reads CASNGGSGTEAFF. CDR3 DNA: TGTGCCAGCAATGGGGGATCGGGCACTGAAGCTTTCTTT.

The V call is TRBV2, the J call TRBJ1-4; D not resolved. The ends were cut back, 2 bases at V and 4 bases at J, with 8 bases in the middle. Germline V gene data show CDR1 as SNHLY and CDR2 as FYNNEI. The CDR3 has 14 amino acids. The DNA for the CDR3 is TGTGCCAGCAGTGAACAACAGCTTAATGAAAAACTGTTTTTT. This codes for CASSEQQLNEKLFF.

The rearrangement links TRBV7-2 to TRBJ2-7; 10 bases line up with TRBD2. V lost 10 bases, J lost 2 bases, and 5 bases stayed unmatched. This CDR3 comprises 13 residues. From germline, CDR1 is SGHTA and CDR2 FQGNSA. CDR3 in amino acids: CATGTSATYEQYF. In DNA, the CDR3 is TGTGCCACCGGGACTAGCGCTACCTACGAGCAGTACTTC.

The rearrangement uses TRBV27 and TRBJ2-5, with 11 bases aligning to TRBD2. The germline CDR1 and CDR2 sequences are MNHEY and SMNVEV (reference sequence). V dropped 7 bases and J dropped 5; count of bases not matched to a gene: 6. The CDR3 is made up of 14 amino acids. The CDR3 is CASTLSGGDETQYF. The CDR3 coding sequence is TGTGCCAGCACCCTTAGCGGGGGGGATGAGACCCAGTACTTC.

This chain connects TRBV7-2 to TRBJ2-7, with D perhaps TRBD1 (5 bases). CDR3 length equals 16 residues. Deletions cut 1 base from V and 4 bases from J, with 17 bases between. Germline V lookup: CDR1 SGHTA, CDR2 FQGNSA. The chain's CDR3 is CASSLGNRPGAYEQYF. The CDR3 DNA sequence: TGTGCCAGCAGCTTAGGGAACCGACCTGGGGCTTACGAGCAGTACTTC. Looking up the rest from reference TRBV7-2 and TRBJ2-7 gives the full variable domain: GAGVSQSPSNKVTEKGKDVELRCDPISGHTALYWYRQSLGQGLEFLIYFQGNSAPDKSGLPSDRFSAERTGGSVSTLTIQRTQQEDSAVYLCASSLGNRPGAYEQYFGPGTRLTVT.

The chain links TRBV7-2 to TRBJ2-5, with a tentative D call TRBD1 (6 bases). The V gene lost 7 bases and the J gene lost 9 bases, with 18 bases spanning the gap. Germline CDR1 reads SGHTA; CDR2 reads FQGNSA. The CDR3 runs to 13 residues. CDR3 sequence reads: CASTPRAQGSQYF. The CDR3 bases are TGTGCCAGCACCCCGCGGGCCCAGGGGTCCCAGTACTTC.

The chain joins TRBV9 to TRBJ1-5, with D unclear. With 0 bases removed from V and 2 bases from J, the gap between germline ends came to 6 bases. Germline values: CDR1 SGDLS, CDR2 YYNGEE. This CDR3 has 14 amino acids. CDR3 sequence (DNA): TGTGCCAGCAGCGTAGATGCAGGCAATCAGCCCCAGCATTTT. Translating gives CASSVDAGNQPQHF.

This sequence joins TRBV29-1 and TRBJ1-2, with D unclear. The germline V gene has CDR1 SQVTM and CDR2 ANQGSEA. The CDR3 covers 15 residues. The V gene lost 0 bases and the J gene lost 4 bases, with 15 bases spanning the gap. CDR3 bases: TGCAGCGTTGAAGATCTGAGGGATCCTTTCTATGGCTACACCTTC. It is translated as CSVEDLRDPFYGYTF.